These 27 T cell receptor beta chains were sequenced from one sample in a study of blood T cell repertoires in COVID-19. The protocol was immunoSEQ multiplex PCR, while the TCRdb copy is restricted to in-frame clones and leaves out a portion. Among roughly 200,000 clones, approximately 80% were seen once, and the ten largest hold approximately 15%. The sequenced sample consisted of peripheral blood. Receptors were obtained from a man aged 50 to 60 who had recovered from COVID-19.

The chain uses TRBV5-1 and TRBJ2-7; 7 bases match TRBD1. V shed 4 bases and J 0 bases; nucleotides not matched to a gene: 10. Per the germline V gene, CDR1 is SGHRS and CDR2 is YFSETQ. The CDR3 has 16 residues. In nucleotides, the CDR3 is TGCGCCAGCAGCGCGGATCCGGGACAGAGCTCCTACGAGCAGTACTTC. This sequence encodes CASSADPGQSSYEQYF.

This clone was seen a single time. The J gene is TRBJ2-1, the V gene TRBV10-3; 14 bases are a match to TRBD2. The CDR3 is made up of 16 amino acids. Germline V gene data show CDR1 as ENHRY and CDR2 as SYGVKD. Trimming at V came to 6 bases and at J to 9 bases, leaving 10 bases not matched to a gene. The CDR3 sequence: CAIRDPGLAGESEQFF. The DNA for the CDR3 is TGTGCCATCAGGGACCCGGGACTAGCGGGAGAAAGTGAGCAGTTCTTC.

Written as DNA, the CDR3 is TGTGCCAGCAGACTTTGGGAGGAGAATAGCAATCAGCCCCAGCATTTT. Its translation: CASRLWEENSNQPQHF. The J gene is TRBJ1-5, the V gene TRBV28; D is uncertain. The V gene's germline CDR1 is MDHEN and CDR2 SYDVKM. This CDR3 comprises 16 residues. Trimming cost V 6 bases and J 0 bases, with 15 bases left between them.

The chain couples TRBV19 to TRBJ1-4, with a weak D call TRBD1 (5 bases). Germline CDR1 is LNHDA and CDR2 is SQIVND (reference sequence). The ends were cut back, 2 bases at V and 7 bases at J, with 14 bases in the middle. CDR3 size: 15 residues. The CDR3 loop reads CASSINQGAGEKLFF. DNA of the CDR3: TGTGCCAGTAGTATAAATCAGGGTGCCGGTGAAAAACTGTTTTTT.

The rearrangement links TRBV15 to TRBJ2-5; 10 bases are shared with TRBD1. After removal of 9 bases from V and 4 bases from J, the junction contained 5 bases not matched to a gene. This CDR3 spans 13 amino acids. Germline V gene sequence: CDR1 LNHNV, CDR2 YYDKDF (reference sequence). This CDR3 reads CATGQGGVETQYF. CDR3 DNA sequence: TGTGCCACTGGACAGGGGGGTGTAGAGACCCAGTACTTC.

The chain is built from TRBV4-2 and TRBJ2-2; the match to TRBD2 covers 8 bases. Germline V gene sequence: CDR1 LGHNA, CDR2 YNFKEQ. The J segment lost 3 bases and the V segment lost 1 base, leaving 1 base of the junction unmatched. This CDR3 has 15 residues. The CDR3 DNA reads TGTGCCAGCAGCCAAGCGGGAGGGTACACCGGGGAGCTGTTTTTT. It specifies CASSQAGGYTGELFF.

This rearrangement joins TRBV27 to TRBJ2-1, with D possibly TRBD2 on 5 matching bases. This CDR3 contains 14 residues. Germline V CDR1 and CDR2: MNHEY, SMNVEV (reference sequence). Trimming pared 2 bases from V and 5 bases from J, leaving 10 bases between. The CDR3 loop reads CASSLPSRHNEQFF. CDR3 nucleotides: TGTGCCAGCAGTTTACCTAGCCGACACAATGAGCAGTTCTTC.

Remarks on this clone: Other DNA sequences in this sample translate to the same CDR3. The J gene is TRBJ2-7, the V gene TRBV24-1; D gene uncertain. V was pared by 0 bases and J by 3 bases, with 5 bases between. Germline V gene sequence: CDR1 KGHDR, CDR2 SFDVKD. CDR3 length: 13 residues. CDR3 amino acids: CATSDLNSYEQYF. Here the CDR3 DNA reads TGTGCCACCAGTGATTTGAATAGCTACGAGCAGTACTTC.

The CDR3 coding sequence is TGCGCCAGCAGCCCGGGACAGGGAGGGTACAATGAGCAGTTCTTC. Amino acids: CASSPGQGGYNEQFF. The V gene is TRBV5-1, the J gene TRBJ2-1, with TRBD1 matching over 9 bases. This CDR3 spans 15 amino acids. Trimming took 4 bases from V and 4 from J; bases not matched to a gene: 6. Per the germline V gene, CDR1 is SGHRS and CDR2 is YFSETQ.

The V and J genes are TRBV30 and TRBJ2-5; 7 bases line up with TRBD2. The CDR3 sequence is 14 residues long. The V segment lost 0 bases and the J segment 5 bases; nucleotides outside the gene matches: 6. Germline values: CDR1 GTSNPN, CDR2 SVGIG (reference sequence). The CDR3: CAWSVWGGGETQYF. DNA of the CDR3: TGTGCCTGGAGTGTTTGGGGGGGTGGGGAGACCCAGTACTTC.

This clone has only one observation. This chain connects TRBV5-4 to TRBJ2-1; the D gene is possibly TRBD2 (5 bases). This CDR3 is built from 16 residues. V lost 2 bases, J lost 0 bases, and 12 bases lay in between. The germline V gene has CDR1 SGHNT and CDR2 YYREEE (reference sequence). The CDR3 DNA reads TGTGCCAGCAGCTTAGGCTGGAGGAGCTCCTACAATGAGCAGTTCTTC. It yields the protein CASSLGWRSSYNEQFF.

J is TRBJ2-1 and V is TRBV9; tentatively, D is TRBD2 (6 bases). The CDR3 consists of 15 residues. Trimming removed 6 bases at V and 9 bases at J, with 22 bases between. From germline, CDR1 is SGDLS and CDR2 YYNGEE. CDR3 coding DNA: TGTGCCAGCACCGGGACTGTTCACGGTCAGGGTGAGCAGTTCTTC. Translating it yields CASTGTVHGQGEQFF.

This chain links TRBV29-1 with TRBJ2-5; TRBD2 matches at 7 bases. Germline CDR1 is SQVTM and CDR2 is ANQGSEA. The CDR3 consists of 12 residues. With V trimmed by 7 bases and J by 3 bases, 5 bases remained unmatched. CDR3 sequence (DNA): TGCAGCGGACTGGCGGGAGAAGAGACCCAGTACTTC. It is translated as CSGLAGEETQYF.

The CDR3 is CASSGGGSASGRGETQYF. The CDR3 nucleotides read TGTGCCAGCAGCGGAGGGGGTTCTGCTAGCGGGAGGGGAGAGACCCAGTACTTC. The genes are TRBV9 and TRBJ2-5, with TRBD2 matching over 12 bases. The CDR3 contains 18 residues. The trim removed 3 bases at V and 4 bases at J, leaving 13 bases unmatched. Germline V lookup: CDR1 SGDLS, CDR2 YYNGEE.

In its sample, this clone was seen many times. This chain connects TRBV7-8 to TRBJ2-5; no firm D call. This CDR3 has 17 residues. Per germline, CDR1 SGHVS and CDR2 FQNEAQ. V gave up 4 bases and J gave up 4 bases, with 22 bases separating them. The CDR3 DNA follows: TGTGCCAGCAGCTCCCCCTTTGGGCACATAGTAATAGAGACCCAGTACTTC. Translation gives CASSSPFGHIVIETQYF.

The chain links TRBV5-1 to TRBJ1-2, with D possibly TRBD1 on 6 matching bases. V dropped 4 bases and J dropped 4 bases, with 17 bases sitting between them. CDR3 length: 15 residues. Germline CDR1 SGHRS, CDR2 YFSETQ. As DNA, the CDR3 is TGCGCCAGCAGCATTCCGGGACAAATAGCCTATGGCTACACCTTC. It specifies CASSIPGQIAYGYTF.

The V gene is TRBV5-1, the J gene TRBJ2-7, with D possibly matching TRBD1 (6 bases). The germline V gene encodes CDR1 SGHRS and CDR2 YFSETQ. This CDR3 has 15 residues. V was clipped by 0 bases and J by 1 base, with 11 bases between them. In DNA form, the CDR3 reads TGCGCCAGCAGCTTGGCCGTCGACAGGTCCTACGAGCAGTACTTC. Amino acid sequence: CASSLAVDRSYEQYF.

This clone has at least ten counts. Other nucleotide sequences in the sample specify the same CDR3. The chain recombines TRBV10-1 with TRBJ2-7, with D perhaps matching TRBD2 (5 bases). V lost 0 bases, J lost 5 bases, and 14 bases lay in between. The CDR3 loop spans 15 amino acids. The V gene's germline CDR1 is WNHNN and CDR2 SYGVQD (reference sequence). The CDR3 loop is CASSESTGFGHEQYF. The CDR3 bases are TGCGCCAGCAGTGAGTCGACGGGATTCGGCCACGAGCAGTACTTC.

The chain has TRBV5-1 and TRBJ1-1; TRBD1 might be the D (5 bases). The V gene's germline CDR1 is SGHRS and CDR2 YFSETQ. V was shortened by 0 bases and J by 0 bases, with 9 bases between the two germline ends. This CDR3 is built from 15 residues. As DNA, the CDR3 is TGCGCCAGCAGCTTGGCAACAGGCCTGAACACTGAAGCTTTCTTT. Its protein product is CASSLATGLNTEAFF.

This clone came up a few times. The chain is built from TRBV19 and TRBJ1-5; D might be TRBD1 (5 bases). CDR1 is LNHDA and CDR2 is SQIVND in the germline V gene (reference sequence). Trimming stripped 4 bases from V and 2 bases from J, with 15 bases between. The CDR3 has 16 residues. The CDR3 bases are TGTGCCAGTAGTACCCTCAGCCGGGGGGGCAATCAGCCCCAGCATTTT. Its protein is CASSTLSRGGNQPQHF.

The J gene is TRBJ1-5, the V gene TRBV30, with a possible D match to TRBD1 (6 bases). CDR1 is GTSNPN, CDR2 SVGIG, per germline (reference sequence). V was cut by 1 base and J by 6 bases, with 13 bases left in between. This CDR3 has 14 amino acids. The CDR3 is CAWSGVGGLQPQHF. In DNA form, the CDR3 reads TGTGCCTGGAGTGGAGTGGGGGGGCTTCAGCCCCAGCATTTT.

This clone showed up just a few times. The genes are TRBV4-2 and TRBJ2-7, with 8 nucleotides matching TRBD2. Germline trimming cut 1 base from V and 2 bases from J; bases unmatched to any gene: 7. The CDR3 covers 16 residues. CDR1 is LGHNA and CDR2 is YNFKEQ in the germline V gene. CDR3 in DNA: TGTGCCAGCAGCCAAGTAATGGGCGGGAGGCCCTACGAGCAGTACTTC. This encodes CASSQVMGGRPYEQYF.

The chain uses TRBV18 and TRBJ2-5; D might be TRBD2 (7 bases). Germline CDR1 is KGHSH and CDR2 is LQKENI. CDR3 length equals 17 residues. V lost 0 bases and J lost 3, with 17 bases in between. The DNA of the CDR3 is TGTGCCAGCTCACCACCTCTGAGCCTAGGGGGGGAAGAGACCCAGTACTTC. This translates into CASSPPLSLGGEETQYF.

This chain links TRBV20-1 with TRBJ2-1; D perhaps matches TRBD2 (5 bases). Looked up from germline, CDR1 is DFQATT and CDR2 is SNEGSKA (reference sequence). Deletions cut 8 bases from V and 8 bases from J, with 10 bases between. This CDR3 has 10 amino acids. CDR3 region: CSLASYEQFF. The CDR3 DNA follows: TGCAGTTTAGCGTCTTATGAGCAGTTCTTC.

The gene calls are TRBV28 and TRBJ2-3; D remains unclear. This CDR3 spans 16 amino acids. Germline V gives CDR1 MDHEN, CDR2 SYDVKM. V gave up 6 bases and J gave up 0 bases, with 16 bases separating them. The CDR3 bases are TGTGCCAGCAGCTTCCTAAGCAGGCTTAGCACAGATACGCAGTATTTT. It yields the protein CASSFLSRLSTDTQYF.

The rearrangement joins TRBV6-1 to TRBJ1-2, with 9 bases fitting TRBD1. CDR1 MNHNS and CDR2 SASEGT come from the germline V gene. This CDR3 spans 13 amino acids. V was pared by 5 bases and J by 8 bases, with 6 bases of the junction left unmatched. CDR3 in amino acids: CASSRTGDFGYTF. The DNA of the CDR3 is TGTGCCAGCAGTAGGACAGGGGATTTCGGCTACACCTTC.

This rearrangement joins TRBV5-8 to TRBJ1-2, with TRBD1 identical over 7 bases. CDR1 and CDR2 from the germline V gene are SGHTS and YDEGEE. The J segment lost 5 bases and the V segment lost 4 bases, leaving 11 bases of the junction unmatched. This CDR3 spans 15 amino acids. CDR3 DNA: TGTGCCAGCAGCCCCAGGGACAGAAACCGGTATGGCTACACCTTC. It translates to CASSPRDRNRYGYTF.